This T cell receptor beta chain was captured by sequencing in a study of blood T cell repertoires in COVID-19. Study information: The cDNA or gDNA used as material had been derived from T cells, B-cell-depleted T cells, or PBMCs.

Sequenced by immunoSEQ multiplex PCR; TCRdb stores in-frame clones only, minus some. The sample includes roughly 250,000 clones, roughly 93% of them seen just once. The length of the CDR3 is 15 residues. Germline lookup yields CDR1 SGHRS and CDR2 YFSETQ. With V trimmed by 1 base and J by 7 bases, 4 bases remained unmatched. Recruitment covered under 25 US areas and drew participants whose ages spanned roughly 18 to 90 years. Participants' reported clinical history set cohort assignment. The sample taken for sequencing was PBMCs or T cells enriched from blood (not recorded which). The chain uses TRBV5-1 and TRBJ2-1; 11 bases match TRBD2. The source of this sequence is a middle-aged woman with acute COVID-19. CDR3 nucleotide sequence: TGCGCCAGCAGCTTGACTAGCGGGAGCGTTAATGAGCAGTTCTTC. It encodes CASSLTSGSVNEQFF.